Each of the 7 T cell receptor beta chains below was sequenced from the same sample in a study of blood T cell repertoires in COVID-19. Repertoires were generated with immunoSEQ multiplex PCR, while TCRdb's copy carries only in-frame clones and drops some. The sample has about 170,000 clones, 80% to 90% seen once. Input material: peripheral blood. The source is a woman aged 70-85 years who had recovered from COVID-19.

Points on this clone: Other nucleotide sequences in the sample specify the same CDR3. The rearrangement links TRBV11-3 to TRBJ2-5; 8 nucleotides match TRBD2. From germline, CDR1 is SGHNT and CDR2 YENEEA. V was pared by 5 bases and J by 5 bases, with 4 bases of the junction left unmatched. The CDR3 loop spans 13 amino acids. The CDR3 here is CASSPGGGETQYF. The CDR3 DNA sequence: TGTGCCAGCAGCCCCGGCGGGGGGGAGACCCAGTACTTC.

For the CDR3, the DNA is TGTGCCAGCAGCCAAGAAAGCGGGAGGAAACTGTGGGAGAACACCGGGGAGCTGTTTTTT. Its translation: CASSQESGRKLWENTGELFF. The chain joins TRBV4-2 to TRBJ2-2; 9 nucleotides match TRBD2. Germline assignment: CDR1 LGHNA and CDR2 YNFKEQ. V dropped 0 bases and J dropped 1; count of bases not matched to a gene: 12. This CDR3 has 20 residues.

This clone was detected only once. This chain joins TRBV7-9 and TRBJ1-1, with a tentative D call TRBD1 (5 bases). V was trimmed by 1 base and J by 10 bases, leaving 16 bases between them. This CDR3 contains 14 residues. CDR1 and CDR2 (germline): SEHNR, FQNEAQ (reference sequence). DNA for the CDR3: TGTGCCAGCAGCTTAGTAGCAAGGGGCGTGGGAGCTTTCTTT. Translation gives CASSLVARGVGAFF.

The rearrangement joins TRBV7-3 to TRBJ1-1; 7 bases map to TRBD1. Trimming at V came to 4 bases and at J to 1 base, leaving 3 bases not matched to a gene. CDR3 length: 14 amino acids. Germline V gene data show CDR1 as SGHTA and CDR2 as FQGTGA. CDR3 protein: CASSSTGTNTEAFF. The DNA for the CDR3 is TGTGCCAGCAGCTCGACAGGGACGAACACTGAAGCTTTCTTT.

V is TRBV5-1 and J is TRBJ2-3, with D uncertain. This CDR3 has 14 amino acids. Germline V gene sequence: CDR1 SGHRS, CDR2 YFSETQ. Deletions cut 5 bases from V and 0 bases from J, with 10 bases between. CDR3 nucleotides: TGCGCCAGCAGAGGCGCGACTAGCACAGATACGCAGTATTTT. Its translation is CASRGATSTDTQYF.

The V gene is TRBV7-2, the J gene TRBJ1-2; D is undetermined. Deletions cut 7 bases from V and 8 bases from J, with 20 bases between. Germline CDR1 SGHTA, CDR2 FQGNSA. The CDR3 length is 14 residues. DNA for the CDR3: TGTGCCAGCACCCTGGGAGGTAATGAAGAGGGCTACACCTTC. It translates to CASTLGGNEEGYTF.

The V and J genes are TRBV29-1 and TRBJ2-7; TRBD2 matches 7 bases. The CDR3 consists of 13 residues. Germline V gene lookup returns CDR1 SQVTM and CDR2 ANQGSEA. Trimming cost V 4 bases and J 2 bases; bases outside gene matches: 5. The CDR3 loop reads CSVAASGPYEQYF. CDR3 DNA sequence: TGCAGCGTTGCGGCTAGCGGACCCTACGAGCAGTACTTC.